The TCR beta chain under discussion was sequenced for a study of blood T cells in healthy people across ages. Sample donors were healthy Caucasian individuals that came from Russia, aged 6 to 90. After removal of 1 base from V and 2 bases from J, the junction contained 4 bases not matched to a gene. From germline, CDR1 is MGHRA and CDR2 YSYEKL. This CDR3 is built from 17 residues. PCR was performed a second time for about 7 to 12 cycles using a sample-barcoded 5' primer and a J-beta primer mix. TCRdb ran MiXCR on the 5' RACE reads and lists one entry per CDR3 protein. The table lists some 1.5 million distinct CDR3 sequences, about 28% of them singletons. Findings and limits, study-wide: Naive T cell percentage strongly correlated with TCR beta diversity.

This clonotype showed up many times. As yet, its antigen is unknown. This sequence originates from a woman in her 30s in good health. Sequenced material: blood. The chain combines TRBV4-1 with TRBJ2-7, with 14 positions matching TRBD2. The CDR3: CASSQGGLAGGTYEQYF. Written as DNA, the CDR3 is TGCGCCAGCAGCCAAGGCGGACTAGCGGGGGGCACCTACGAGCAGTACTTC.